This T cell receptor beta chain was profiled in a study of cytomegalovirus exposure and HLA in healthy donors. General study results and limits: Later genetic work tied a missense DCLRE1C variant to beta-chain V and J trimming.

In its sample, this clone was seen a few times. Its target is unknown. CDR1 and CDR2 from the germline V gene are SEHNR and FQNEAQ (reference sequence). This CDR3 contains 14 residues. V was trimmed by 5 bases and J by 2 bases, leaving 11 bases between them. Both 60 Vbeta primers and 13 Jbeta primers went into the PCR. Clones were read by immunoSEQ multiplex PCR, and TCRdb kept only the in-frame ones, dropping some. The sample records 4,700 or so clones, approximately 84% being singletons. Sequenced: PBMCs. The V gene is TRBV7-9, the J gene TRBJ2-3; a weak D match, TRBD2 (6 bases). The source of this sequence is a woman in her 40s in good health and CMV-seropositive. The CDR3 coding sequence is TGTGCCAGCAGCATCGGGACTGACACAGATACGCAGTATTTT. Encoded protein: CASSIGTDTDTQYF.